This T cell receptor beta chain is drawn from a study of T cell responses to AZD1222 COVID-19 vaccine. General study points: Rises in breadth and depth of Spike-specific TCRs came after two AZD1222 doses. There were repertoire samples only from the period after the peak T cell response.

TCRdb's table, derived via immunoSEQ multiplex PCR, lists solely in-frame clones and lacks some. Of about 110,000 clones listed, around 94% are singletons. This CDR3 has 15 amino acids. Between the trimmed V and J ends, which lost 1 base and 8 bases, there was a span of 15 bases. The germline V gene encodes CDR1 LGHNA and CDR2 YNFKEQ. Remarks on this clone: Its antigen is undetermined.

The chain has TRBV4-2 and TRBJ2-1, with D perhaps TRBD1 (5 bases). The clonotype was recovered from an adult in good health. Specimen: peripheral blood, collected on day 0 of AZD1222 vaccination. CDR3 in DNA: TGTGCCAGCAGCCAAGCAGGGCAGGGCGGCGATGAGCAGTTCTTC. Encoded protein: CASSQAGQGGDEQFF.